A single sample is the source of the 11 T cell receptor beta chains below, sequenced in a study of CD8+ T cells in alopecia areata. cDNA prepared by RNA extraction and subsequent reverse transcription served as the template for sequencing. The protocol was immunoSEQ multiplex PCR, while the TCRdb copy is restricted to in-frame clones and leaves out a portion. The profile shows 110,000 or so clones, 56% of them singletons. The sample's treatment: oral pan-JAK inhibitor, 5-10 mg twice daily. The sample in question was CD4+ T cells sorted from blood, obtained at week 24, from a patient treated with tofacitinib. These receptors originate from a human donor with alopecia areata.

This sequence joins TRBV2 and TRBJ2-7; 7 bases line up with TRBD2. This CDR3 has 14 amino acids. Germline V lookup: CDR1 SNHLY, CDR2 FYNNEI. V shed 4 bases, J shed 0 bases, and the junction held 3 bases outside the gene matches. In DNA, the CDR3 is TGTGCCAGCAGTGGGGGACTATACTCCTACGAGCAGTACTTC. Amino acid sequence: CASSGGLYSYEQYF.

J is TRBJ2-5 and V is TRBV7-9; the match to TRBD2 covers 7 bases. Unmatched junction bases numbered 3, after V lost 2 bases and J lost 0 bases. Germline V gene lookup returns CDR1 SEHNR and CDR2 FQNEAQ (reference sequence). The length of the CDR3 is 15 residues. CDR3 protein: CASSLTGGYQETQYF. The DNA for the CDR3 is TGTGCCAGCAGCTTAACCGGGGGGTACCAAGAGACCCAGTACTTC. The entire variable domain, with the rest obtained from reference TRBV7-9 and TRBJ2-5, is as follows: DTGVSQNPRHKITKRGQNVTFRCDPISEHNRLYWYRQTLGQGPEFLTYFQNEAQLEKSRLLSDRFSAERPKGSFSTLEIQRTEQGDSAMYLCASSLTGGYQETQYFGPGTRLLVL.

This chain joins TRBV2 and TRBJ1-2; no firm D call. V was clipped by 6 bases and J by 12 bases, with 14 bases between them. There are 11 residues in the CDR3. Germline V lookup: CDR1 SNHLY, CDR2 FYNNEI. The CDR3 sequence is CASRDLSGNTF. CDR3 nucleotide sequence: TGTGCCAGCAGGGACCTTTCTGGGAACACCTTC.

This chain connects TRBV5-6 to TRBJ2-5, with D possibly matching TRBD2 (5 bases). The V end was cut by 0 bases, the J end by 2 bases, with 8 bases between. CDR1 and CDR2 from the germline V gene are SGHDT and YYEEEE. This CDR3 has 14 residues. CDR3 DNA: TGTGCCAGCAGCTTGGTCCGCGGGCAAGAGACCCAGTACTTC. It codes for CASSLVRGQETQYF. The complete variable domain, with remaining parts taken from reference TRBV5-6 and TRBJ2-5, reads DAGVTQSPTHLIKTRGQQVTLRCSPKSGHDTVSWYQQALGQGPQFIFQYYEEEERQRGNFPDRFSGHQFPNYSSELNVNALLLGDSALYLCASSLVRGQETQYFGPGTRLLVL.

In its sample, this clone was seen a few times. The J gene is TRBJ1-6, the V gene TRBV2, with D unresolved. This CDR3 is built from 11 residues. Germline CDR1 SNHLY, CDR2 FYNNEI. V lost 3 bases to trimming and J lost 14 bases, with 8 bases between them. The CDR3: CASSDEGTLHF. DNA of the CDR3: TGTGCCAGCAGTGATGAGGGTACCCTCCACTTT.

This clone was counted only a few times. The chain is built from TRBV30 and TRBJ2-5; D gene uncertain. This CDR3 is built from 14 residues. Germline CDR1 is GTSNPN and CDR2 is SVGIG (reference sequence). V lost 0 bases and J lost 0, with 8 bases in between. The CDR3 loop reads CAWSVALYQETQYF. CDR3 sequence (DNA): TGTGCCTGGAGTGTAGCGTTGTACCAAGAGACCCAGTACTTC.

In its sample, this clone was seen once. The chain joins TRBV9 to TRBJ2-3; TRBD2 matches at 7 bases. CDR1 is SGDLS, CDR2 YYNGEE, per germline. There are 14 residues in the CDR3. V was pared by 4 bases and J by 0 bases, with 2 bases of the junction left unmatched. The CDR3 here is CASSPAGSTDTQYF. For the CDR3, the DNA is TGTGCCAGCAGCCCAGCGGGGAGCACAGATACGCAGTATTTT.

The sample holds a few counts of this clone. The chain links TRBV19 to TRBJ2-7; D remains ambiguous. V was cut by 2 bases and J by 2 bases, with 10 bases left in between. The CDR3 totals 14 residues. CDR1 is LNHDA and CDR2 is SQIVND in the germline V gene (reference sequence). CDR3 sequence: CASSISSLTYEQYF. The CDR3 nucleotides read TGTGCCAGTAGTATAAGCAGCCTAACCTACGAGCAGTACTTC. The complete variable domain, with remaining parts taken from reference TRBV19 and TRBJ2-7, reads DGGITQSPKYLFRKEGQNVTLSCEQNLNHDAMYWYRQDPGQGLRLIYYSQIVNDFQKGDIAEGYSVSREKKESFPLTVTSAQKNPTAFYLCASSISSLTYEQYFGPGTRLTVT.

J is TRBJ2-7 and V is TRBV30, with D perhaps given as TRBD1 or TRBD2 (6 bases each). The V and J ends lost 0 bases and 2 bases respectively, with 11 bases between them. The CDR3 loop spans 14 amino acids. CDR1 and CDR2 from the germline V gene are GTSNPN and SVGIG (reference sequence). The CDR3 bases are TGTGCCTGGAGTGTGTGGGGGGCTACCTACGAGCAGTACTTC. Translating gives CAWSVWGATYEQYF.

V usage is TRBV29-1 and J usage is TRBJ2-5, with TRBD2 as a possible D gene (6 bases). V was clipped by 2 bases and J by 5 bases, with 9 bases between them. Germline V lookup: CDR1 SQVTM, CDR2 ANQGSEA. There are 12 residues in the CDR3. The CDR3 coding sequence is TGCAGCGTTGAACGGGGGACTGAGACCCAGTACTTC. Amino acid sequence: CSVERGTETQYF.

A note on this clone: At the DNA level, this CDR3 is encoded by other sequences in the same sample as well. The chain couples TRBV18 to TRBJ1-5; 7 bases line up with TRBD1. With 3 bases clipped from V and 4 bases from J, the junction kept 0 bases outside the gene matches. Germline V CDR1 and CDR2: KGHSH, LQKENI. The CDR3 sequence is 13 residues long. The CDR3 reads CASSPGQNQPQHF. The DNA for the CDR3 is TGTGCCAGCTCACCGGGACAGAATCAGCCCCAGCATTTT.